This T cell receptor beta chain was recovered during a study of cytomegalovirus exposure and HLA in healthy donors (TCRdb year 2017). In the study overall: According to an earlier analysis of 450 to 650 of the donors, roughly 180 million T cells yielded over 90 million unique TCR beta sequences and approximately 280 Gb of sequence data. Of the roughly 400 genotyped donors, approximately 80% were placed in the genetic ancestry cluster associated with self-reported Caucasian donors. A later genetic analysis used genome-wide SNP genotypes for about 60% of the roughly 700 donors, treating that subset as a discovery cohort. Across 398 genotyped donors of the cohort, an average of approximately 220,000 unique TCR beta nucleotide sequences per donor were sequenced, and 15% to 20% of those sequences were non-productive. A later analysis re-analyzed previously published TCR beta repertoires from roughly 600 donors and added high-resolution HLA genotyping to study TCR occurrence patterns. Typing coverage varied by locus: about 620-630 donors for A, B, C, DRB1 and DQB1; roughly 510 for DQA1; over 600 for DPA1; 400 to 480 for DPB1. Every repertoire in the discovery cohort had been generated on one and the same sequencing platform. The study used immunosequencing to profile the T cell repertoires of approximately 640 subjects and linked those repertoires to cytomegalovirus serostatus. Both class I and class II loci were covered by HLA typing, at four-digit resolution. An early release that covered several hundred HLA-typed donors contained about 300 gigabases of sequencing data and about 84 million unique TCR sequences. The study combined high-throughput TCR immunosequencing, statistical association of individual TCRs with disease status, and machine learning to predict cytomegalovirus infection status. Donor age, sex, ethnicity and CMV serostatus were collected together with the repertoire data. To decide whether each TCR beta V gene segment behaved as functional or pseudogenic, an earlier analysis of several hundred of the donors relied on high-throughput TCR beta sequencing. The study aimed to test whether signatures of past pathogen exposure could be identified by cataloging public T cell receptors. Besides the first cohort of under 700 subjects, a separate validation cohort made up of 120 or so different subjects was used. Because of strong linkage in the cohort, five DR-DQ haplotypes were treated as single units for association and clustering. Rather than using new phenotypic data, the later analysis identified candidate immune exposures from TCR beta sequences and from how often those sequences occurred across donors. Findings and caveats that apply to the study as a whole: Some IMGT-functional V segments, including TRBV6-2 and TRBV6-3, could not be distinguished by the 87-base-pair reads and were therefore excluded. Most TCR sequences were seen in very few donors, while some public TCRs were found in many individuals. A later analysis associated 17,000 or so TCR beta sequences with specific HLA alleles at a false discovery rate of 0.05. A few of the identified cytomegalovirus-associated TCR beta chains were confirmed in vitro to be specific for cytomegalovirus antigens. The classifier was reported to diagnose cytomegalovirus status with high specificity and sensitivity in both the original cohort and the validation cohort. In an earlier analysis of around 600 of the donors, most TCR beta V segments were observed in productive rearrangements about 87% or about 30% of the time, broadly matching IMGT annotations. When HLA alleles, especially DR and DQ, strongly co-occurred, attributing TCR associations to individual alleles was difficult. In a later analysis, the rate of TCR association differed among HLA loci, with DRB1 alleles having the most associated TCRs and HLA-C alleles having the fewest. The only immune exposure information available for the cohort was CMV serostatus. Because counts were too low, some 17 rarely observed V segments, including chromosome 9 orphons, were excluded from the earlier analysis of several hundred of the donors. V-gene and J-gene trimming of TCR beta chains was associated with a missense DCLRE1C variant in a later genetic analysis, and the association was replicated in an independent cohort. A later analysis found that most CMV-associated TCR beta chains appeared HLA-restricted, with HLA associations seemingly driven largely by CMV exposure. Sequencing depth was assumed to be roughly uniform across donors in the presence/absence analyses, though that assumption may not hold. Because HLA typing was unavailable for some donors at each locus, only the typed subset was used in association tests. A later genetic analysis reported fewer N-insertions in productive TCRs among donors in an Asian-associated ancestry cluster than the roughly 620-donor mean. A further reported finding was that TCR beta sequences accurately predicted the HLA-A and HLA-B alleles for most subjects in the first cohort. It was suggested by the authors that the approach could potentially be generalized to other disease states and immunological phenotypes. In the study, about 150 TCR beta chains were listed as associated with cytomegalovirus. The sequencing pipeline was judged likely to have produced a cluster of highly shared sequence variants as a technical artifact. Linkage disequilibrium might explain the correlated functional status among segregating V segments, but an unknown experimental factor could not be ruled out. A later analysis reported that several top co-occurrence clusters appeared linked to parvovirus B19, influenza, CMV and Epstein-Barr virus. A later analysis found that HLA-associated TCR beta chains were more clonally expanded and had lower generation probabilities than equally common non-associated chains. In this cohort, only TCR beta chains were sequenced, and detectable features were limited by the absence of alpha or paired-chain data.

The cysteine opens and the phenylalanine closes a CDR3 of 12 amino acids. Here the CDR3 DNA is all that survives: 36 bases in frame from base 1. V sheds 4 bases and J sheds 4 bases, leaving 6 bases between their ends. According to the germline V gene, CDR1 reads SGHTA and CDR2 reads FQGNSA. The cohort consisted of 670 or so healthy bone marrow donors. At the time of sampling, all cohort members were nominally healthy, though unrecorded immune exposures were likely present. The donor tested CMV seronegative and was one of the 352 seronegative cohort members. A peripheral blood sample was collected from each donor, and TCR beta sequencing was performed on peripheral blood mononuclear cells. Genomic DNA was extracted from the blood cell samples with the Qiagen DNeasy Blood Extraction Kit. Concerning this clone: The specificity of this receptor is unknown. The sample holds no much larger clone one base away, and base qualities are not on file. Other DNA sequences of this sample code for an identical CDR3.

Preparation of the library involved the immunoSEQ multiplex PCR assay. For the multiplex PCR, a mixture combining 60 forward primers for TCR Vbeta segments and 13 reverse primers for TCR Jbeta segments was used. A multiplex PCR assay on genomic DNA amplified the CDR3 region of rearranged TCR beta genes. The amplified TCR beta libraries were sequenced on the Illumina HiSeq System as 87-base-pair reads. Per the original workflow: A later analysis counted 75 million to 100 million unique TCR beta chains across the 690 or so repertoires, and approximately 11 million of these chains were shared by at least two donors. Raw reads were error-corrected and collapsed into unique sequences by a nearest-neighbor algorithm in which closely related sequences were merged to remove PCR and sequencing errors. V, D and J gene segments were assigned by aligning CDR3 sequences to IMGT reference sequences. Each retained sequence needed at least a six-nucleotide match to both a V gene segment and a J gene segment. A rearrangement counted as productive if the CDR3 had no stop codons and remained in frame with V and J, and every other rearrangement counted as non-productive. Following IMGT convention, CDR3 was defined as the stretch from the second conserved V-encoded cysteine to the conserved J-encoded phenylalanine. Sequences without an unambiguous match to a single V gene segment were excluded from the earlier analysis of a few hundred of the donors. An earlier analysis of several hundred of the donors classified V segments as functional when productive rearrangements were above 56.7% and as segregating when the standard deviation between donors was above 5%. A statistical classification framework was developed to diagnose cytomegalovirus status using the catalog of TCR beta chain sequences. V and J gene assignment, in a later analysis, came from comparing TCR nucleotide sequences with IMGT/GENE-DB human TR gene sequences. A later analysis assigned CDR3 sequences and most-parsimonious VDJ recombination scenarios with the TCRdist pipeline. In a later analysis, each TCR beta chain was defined by its CDR3 amino acid sequence together with its V-gene family, and reads lacking a unique V-gene family were excluded. To address suspected cross-contamination and a sequencing artifact, a later analysis removed around 590 highly shared, low-generation-probability nucleotide sequences. For each public chain, a later analysis derived a clonal expansion index from normalized ranks of inferred template counts within each repertoire. Generation probabilities in a later analysis came from a VDJ recombination model fitted to out-of-frame rearrangements, and those results were checked against IGoR. Hypergeometric tests were used in a later analysis to score TCR-TCR, TCR-HLA and TCR-CMV co-occurrence, with a repertoire-size bias correction applied to the TCR pairs. False discovery rates were estimated in a later analysis by permuting HLA or CMV assignments 20 times. In a later analysis, co-occurring TCRs were grouped with DBSCAN, and TCRdist sequence similarity was added when clustering was performed within HLA-allele-positive subsets. Co-occurrence clustering excluded repertoires with fewer than 30,000 or more than 120,000 public chains, plus five with anomalous nucleotide sharing. TCRdb carries this immuneACCESS record with in-frame sequences only. Its versions omit some clonotypes, under half of them owing to an unresolved V gene in the studies checked, with the rest unexplained. The V and J calls and clone size were taken over from that table, and D and trimming were inferred from the DNA. For this sample there are around 200,000 clones; over 80% appear just once. About 1.6% of the sample is held by the ten biggest clonotypes.

The rearrangement combines TRBV7-2 with TRBJ2-3; the D gene is not confidently resolved. The sequence came from a man in his fifties or sixties in good health and CMV-seronegative. The sequenced material came from PBMCs. The CDR3 is CASSSFADTQYF. The DNA reads as follows: TGTGCCAGCAGCTCCTTTGCAGATACGCAGTATTTT.